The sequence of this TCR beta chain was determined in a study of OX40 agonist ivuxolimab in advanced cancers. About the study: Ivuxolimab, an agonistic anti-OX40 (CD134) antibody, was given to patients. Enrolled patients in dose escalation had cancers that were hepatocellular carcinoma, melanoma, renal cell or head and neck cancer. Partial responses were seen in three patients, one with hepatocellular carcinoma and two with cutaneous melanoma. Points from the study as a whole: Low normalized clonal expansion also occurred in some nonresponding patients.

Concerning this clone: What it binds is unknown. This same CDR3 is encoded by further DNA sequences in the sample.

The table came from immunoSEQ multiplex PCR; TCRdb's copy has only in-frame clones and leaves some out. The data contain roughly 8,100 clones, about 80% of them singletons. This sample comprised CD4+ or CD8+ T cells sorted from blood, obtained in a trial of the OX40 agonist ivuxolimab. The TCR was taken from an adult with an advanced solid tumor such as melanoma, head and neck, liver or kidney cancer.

The CDR3 coding sequence is TGTGCCAGCAGTTACGAAGGAAACACCATATATTTT. Translation: CASSYEGNTIYF. This chain uses TRBV6-5 with TRBJ1-3; D is undetermined. V gave up 2 bases and J gave up 4 bases, with 3 bases separating them. The CDR3 loop spans 12 amino acids. Germline CDR1 reads MNHEY; CDR2 reads SVGAGI.